The 15 T cell receptor beta chains below were found in one sample sequenced in a study of T cell responses to AZD1222 COVID-19 vaccine. Clones were sequenced by immunoSEQ multiplex PCR, and TCRdb holds only the in-frame ones, with some missing. The profile shows about 27,000 clones, roughly 90% of them singletons. The sequenced sample was peripheral blood, obtained 28 days after the second AZD1222 dose. Receptors originate from an adult who received the AZD1222 COVID-19 vaccine.

The chain employs TRBV4-3 and TRBJ2-5; 7 bases map to TRBD2. Losses at the gene ends were 4 bases for V and 2 bases for J; bases not matched to a gene: 7. Germline CDR1 LGHNA, CDR2 YSLEER. The CDR3 covers 15 residues. This CDR3 is CASSPIRGGQETQYF. The DNA of the CDR3 is TGCGCCAGCAGCCCCATCCGGGGAGGGCAAGAGACCCAGTACTTC.

The chain has TRBV9 and TRBJ2-1; D is unresolved. The CDR3 is 14 amino acids. Germline loops: CDR1 SGDLS, CDR2 YYNGEE. V lost 2 bases and J 10 bases, leaving 16 bases between the germline ends. CDR3 sequence (DNA): TGTGCCAGCAGCGTGGCGGATTTCTCTGTCGAGCAGTTCTTC. This codes for CASSVADFSVEQFF.

This chain connects TRBV6-1 to TRBJ1-2, with D uncertain. The CDR3 sequence is 13 residues long. Per germline, CDR1 MNHNS and CDR2 SASEGT. Trimming cost V 1 base and J 4 bases, with 7 bases left between them. CDR3 sequence: CASSEVTSYGYTF. The DNA for the CDR3 is TGTGCCAGCAGTGAAGTAACAAGCTATGGCTACACCTTC.

The rearrangement uses TRBV28 and TRBJ2-6; D tentatively fits TRBD1 or TRBD2 (6 bases each). In germline, CDR1 is MDHEN, CDR2 SYDVKM. The CDR3 is made up of 17 amino acids. Deletions cut 3 bases from V and 3 bases from J, with 15 bases between. CDR3 sequence: CASSFGGRGSGANVLTF. As DNA, the CDR3 is TGTGCCAGCAGTTTCGGGGGCCGGGGTAGTGGGGCCAACGTCCTGACTTTC.

This clone appeared once. V usage is TRBV27 and J usage is TRBJ2-7, with D hard to call. Germline assignment: CDR1 MNHEY and CDR2 SMNVEV (reference sequence). The CDR3 contains 16 residues. Trimming pared 3 bases from V and 3 bases from J, leaving 18 bases between. The CDR3: CASSLSTFHSYYEQYF. The DNA for the CDR3 is TGTGCCAGCAGTTTGAGCACTTTCCATTCCTACTACGAGCAGTACTTC.

This clone was seen a few times. This chain joins TRBV7-9 and TRBJ1-3; D remains unclear. CDR3 length equals 14 residues. Germline CDR1 reads SEHNR; CDR2 reads FQNEAQ (reference sequence). The V and J ends lost 5 bases and 0 bases respectively, with 8 bases between them. CDR3 DNA sequence: TGTGCCAGCAGCCACAGAGTCTCTGGAAACACCATATATTTT. This codes for CASSHRVSGNTIYF.

The rearrangement links TRBV6-5 to TRBJ1-2; D call uncertain. Trimming removed 3 bases at V and 6 bases at J, with 11 bases between. The CDR3 is 13 residues long. CDR1 is MNHEY, CDR2 SVGAGI, per germline. In DNA, the CDR3 is TGTGCCAGCAGTTATAAGGGATTCGATGGCTACACCTTC. Its translation: CASSYKGFDGYTF.

The gene calls are TRBV12-1 and TRBJ1-2; TRBD1, the D gene given by the table, was not confirmed from the DNA. TRBV12-1 is deemed a pseudogene. This CDR3 region has 15 residues. The DNA of the CDR3 is TGTGCCAGCAGCTTTGTAAGGACAGGTAACTATGGCTACACCTTC. Residues: CASSFVRTGNYGYTF.

This chain connects TRBV7-8 to TRBJ2-1; 9 bases are a match to TRBD1. Germline assignment: CDR1 SGHVS and CDR2 FQNEAQ. There are 14 residues in the CDR3. V lost 10 bases, J lost 0 bases, and 4 bases stayed unmatched. In DNA form, the CDR3 reads TGTGCCACTGGACAGGGGAGCTCCTACAATGAGCAGTTCTTC. Translation gives CATGQGSSYNEQFF.

The count of this clone is one. The rearrangement joins TRBV7-2 to TRBJ2-3; D call uncertain. Germline V lookup: CDR1 SGHTA, CDR2 FQGNSA. CDR3 length: 14 residues. Trimming left V 2 bases short and J 6 bases short, with 12 bases between. The CDR3: CASSLSSGPDTQYF. CDR3 bases: TGTGCCAGCAGCTTATCATCGGGTCCGGATACGCAGTATTTT.

A single count supports this clone. The gene calls are TRBV27 and TRBJ1-1; D is undetermined. This CDR3 contains 14 residues. CDR1 MNHEY and CDR2 SMNVEV come from the germline V gene (reference sequence). Deletions cut 5 bases from V and 4 bases from J, with 14 bases between. CDR3 loop: CASSTHLGSTEAFF. The CDR3 DNA reads as TGTGCCAGCAGTACCCACTTGGGATCCACTGAAGCTTTCTTT.

This clone was recorded a few times. This chain joins TRBV6-1 and TRBJ1-2; 9 nucleotides line up with TRBD1. The length of the CDR3 is 15 residues. V lost 3 bases to trimming and J lost 4 bases; unmatched junction nucleotides: 6. CDR1 and CDR2 (germline): MNHNS, SASEGT. CDR3 sequence: CASSDLTGGFYGYTF. The CDR3 bases are TGTGCCAGCAGTGATCTTACAGGGGGCTTCTATGGCTACACCTTC.

This sequence joins TRBV10-3 and TRBJ2-1; D unresolved. This CDR3 is 11 amino acids long. CDR1 and CDR2 from the germline V gene are ENHRY and SYGVKD. Trimming took off 8 bases at V and 7 bases at J, with 9 bases between the two ends. CDR3 in DNA: TGTGCCATCTCATTAGAGAATGAGCAGTTCTTC. Translated, it gives CAISLENEQFF.

This chain uses TRBV4-3 with TRBJ2-4, with 9 nucleotides matching TRBD1. CDR1 and CDR2 (germline): LGHNA, YSLEER. The CDR3 consists of 21 residues. The J segment lost 3 bases and the V segment lost 2 bases, leaving 20 bases of the junction unmatched. Here the CDR3 reads CASSQQPPRQGDMGFKNIQYF. CDR3 sequence (DNA): TGCGCCAGCAGCCAACAACCTCCCAGACAGGGGGATATGGGATTCAAAAACATTCAGTACTTC.

The rearrangement uses TRBV4-2 and TRBJ2-1; TRBD1 might be the D (7 bases). Trimming removed 1 base at V and 6 bases at J, with 16 bases between. This CDR3 is 16 amino acids long. The germline V gene encodes CDR1 LGHNA and CDR2 YNFKEQ. CDR3 in amino acids: CASSQAVYQGGNEQFF. The DNA for the CDR3 is TGTGCCAGCAGCCAAGCGGTCTACCAGGGGGGCAATGAGCAGTTCTTC.